Following are 4 T cell receptor beta chains from one sample sequenced in a study of blood T cell repertoires in COVID-19. Data came from immunoSEQ multiplex PCR; TCRdb stores just in-frame clones and leaves some out. The data contain 20,000 to 25,000 clones, 80% to 90% of them singletons. Sample: peripheral blood. Source of these receptors: a human donor with active COVID-19. The donor label of this sample is uncertain.

Comments on this clone: The sample contains more than one DNA sequence encoding this CDR3. This chain links TRBV12-3 or TRBV12-4 with TRBJ1-2; TRBD1 aligns across 7 bases. The CDR3 has 13 amino acids. J lost 4 bases, V lost 6 bases, and 5 bases had no gene match. The CDR3 loop reads CASSLAGGYGYTF. The CDR3 nucleotides are TGTGCCAGCAGCTTGGCAGGGGGCTATGGCTACACCTTC.

The genes are TRBV7-8 and TRBJ2-7, with 7 bases aligning to TRBD1. The ends lost 5 bases at V and 5 bases at J; junction bases unmatched: 3. Germline values: CDR1 SGHVS, CDR2 FQNEAQ. The CDR3 extends over 12 amino acids. In nucleotides, the CDR3 is TGTGCCAGCAGCCTCGACAGGGACGAGCAGTACTTC. Translated, it gives CASSLDRDEQYF.

The chain carries TRBV29-1 and TRBJ2-3, with 9 bases matching TRBD1. Germline CDR1 SQVTM, CDR2 ANQGSEA. This CDR3 is built from 14 residues. V shed 8 bases, J shed 0 bases, and the junction held 6 bases outside the gene matches. The CDR3 DNA sequence: TGCAGCTTCGCCGGGACAGGGAGCACAGATACGCAGTATTTT. This encodes CSFAGTGSTDTQYF.

DNA of the CDR3: TGCAGTGGAGGTGGGGCAGATGAGCAGTTCTTC. Its translation: CSGGGADEQFF. The chain has TRBV20-1 and TRBJ2-1, with TRBD1 as a possible D gene (5 bases). Germline CDR1 reads DFQATT; CDR2 reads SNEGSKA (reference sequence). CDR3 length equals 11 residues. V shed 7 bases and J shed 8 bases, with 12 bases lying between them.